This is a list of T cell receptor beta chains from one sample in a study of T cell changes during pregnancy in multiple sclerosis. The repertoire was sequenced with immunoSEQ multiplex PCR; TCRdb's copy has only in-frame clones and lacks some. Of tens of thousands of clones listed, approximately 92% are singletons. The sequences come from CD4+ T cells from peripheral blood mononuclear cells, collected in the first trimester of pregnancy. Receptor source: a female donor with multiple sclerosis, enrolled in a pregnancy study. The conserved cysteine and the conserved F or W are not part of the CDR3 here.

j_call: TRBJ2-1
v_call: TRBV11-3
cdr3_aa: ASSTGNGGYNEQF

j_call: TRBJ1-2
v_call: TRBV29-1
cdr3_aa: SAGGDSGGIT

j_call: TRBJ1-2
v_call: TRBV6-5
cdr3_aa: ASSYRGGFYGYT

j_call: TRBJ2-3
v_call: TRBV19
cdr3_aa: ASSPSSGGGTDTQY

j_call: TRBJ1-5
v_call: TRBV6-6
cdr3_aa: ASSRLQGASQPQH

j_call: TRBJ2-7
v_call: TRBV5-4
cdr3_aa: ASSSPSGAGSSYEQY

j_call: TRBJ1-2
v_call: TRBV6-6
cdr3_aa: ASSYQPAGGAGGYT

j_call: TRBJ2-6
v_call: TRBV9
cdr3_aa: ASSGGRGPGANVLT

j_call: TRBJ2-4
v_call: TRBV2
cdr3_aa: AGSEVLTVNIQY

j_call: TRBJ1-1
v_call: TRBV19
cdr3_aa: ASSPRTGRNTEAF

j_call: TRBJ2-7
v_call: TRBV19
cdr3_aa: ASSPTPDSYEQY

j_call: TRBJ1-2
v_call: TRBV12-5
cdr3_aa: ASGFNSPNYGYT

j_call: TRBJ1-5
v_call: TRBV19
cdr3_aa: ASSIGAYSNQPQH

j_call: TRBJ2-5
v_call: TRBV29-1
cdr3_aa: SVGPRVPETQY

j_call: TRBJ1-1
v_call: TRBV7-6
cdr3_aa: ASGTGTGALNTEAF

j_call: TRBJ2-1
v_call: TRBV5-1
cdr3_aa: ASSETSGGAGEQF

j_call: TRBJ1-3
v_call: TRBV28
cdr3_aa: ASSDPGEGGNTIY

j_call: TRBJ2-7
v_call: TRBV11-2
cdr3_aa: ASSANGGSYEQY